This T cell receptor beta chain was sequenced for a study of cytomegalovirus exposure and HLA in healthy donors. Study summary: Among about 200 million T cells, an earlier analysis found 117 million unique TCR beta sequences. Overall study results and limits: An Asian-associated ancestry cluster reportedly showed fewer N-insertions than the approximately 660-donor mean in a later analysis. Later analysis indicated greater clonal expansion among HLA-associated TCR beta chains than among equally common other chains.

The PCR ran on 60 Vbeta and 13 Jbeta primers. Measured with immunoSEQ multiplex PCR; TCRdb has only the in-frame clones, and not every one. The sample carries 95,000 to 150,000 clones, roughly four fifths recorded once. The CDR3 runs to 17 residues. The J segment lost 8 bases and the V segment lost 1 base, leaving 6 bases of the junction unmatched. The germline V gene encodes CDR1 SGHRS and CDR2 YFSETQ. This clone was counted between two and nine times. The antigen remains unidentified. Sequencing input: PBMCs. V usage is TRBV5-1 and J usage is TRBJ2-1; 16 positions match TRBD2. The receptor was isolated from a woman in her forties in good health and CMV-seronegative. The DNA for the CDR3 is TGCGCCAGCAGCTTGCCGGGACTAGCGGGAGGGGTCGATGAGCAGTTCTTC. Protein sequence: CASSLPGLAGGVDEQFF. The whole variable domain, filled in from reference TRBV5-1 and TRBJ2-1, reads KAGVTQTPRYLIKTRGQQVTLSCSPISGHRSVSWYQQTPGQGLQFLFEYFSETQRNKGNFPGRFSGRQFSNSRSEMNVSTLELGDSALYLCASSLPGLAGGVDEQFFGPGTRLTVL.